This T cell receptor (beta chain) was retrieved from a study of cytomegalovirus exposure and HLA in healthy donors. As concerns this clone: Its antigen remains unidentified.

Primers: 60 Vbeta forward and 13 Jbeta reverse. Measured with immunoSEQ multiplex PCR; TCRdb has only the in-frame clones, and not every one. The table lists 65,000 to 90,000 clones, roughly 73% of them singletons. General study results and limits: A later analysis linked a missense variant in DCLRE1C to the trimming of TCR beta V and J genes. Per a later analysis, 18,000 or so TCR beta sequences showed association with HLA alleles at 0.05 false discovery rate. Researchers reported in a later analysis that common viral pathogens appeared linked to several top clusters.

This TCR was recovered from a woman in her forties in good health and CMV-seropositive. Material for sequencing was PBMCs.

This CDR3 is CASSSINPGRGTDTQYF. The DNA of the CDR3 is TGTGCCAGCAGTTCCATTAATCCGGGGAGAGGCACAGATACGCAGTATTTT. The V gene is TRBV27, the J gene TRBJ2-3; D perhaps matches TRBD2 (5 bases). Trimming removed 4 bases at V and 1 base at J, with 18 bases between. There are 17 residues in the CDR3. The germline gives CDR1 MNHEY, CDR2 SMNVEV (reference sequence).